The text below deals with one TCR beta chain. No cognate antigen has been identified for it. No per-base quality is available; no much larger clone lies one base away. The sample originates from a study of blood T cells in healthy people across ages (dated by TCRdb to the mid-2010s). Turning to the overall study: In model experiments, roughly one uniquely barcoded TCR beta cDNA molecule per two T cells was captured by template switching. The donors were divided into four age groups: young (average 16 years), middle-aged (approximately 41), aged (about 56) and long-lived (82). Donors of different ages were randomly distributed across sequencing lanes to avoid experimental bias. The study analyzed two additional independent replicas of 1 million unique cDNA reads from the same blood draw for two donors, one aged 18 to 30 and one aged 80 or older. Using deep sequencing normalized with unique cDNA molecular identifiers, the study measured how TCR beta repertoire diversity changes with age.

The germline ends are 23 bases apart after V is trimmed by 7 bases and J by 2 bases. Taken from the germline V gene, the CDR1 and CDR2 loops are MGHRA and YSYEKL. CDR3 length: 17 amino acids, cysteine to phenylalanine. This entry keeps only the CDR3 DNA: 51 bases, framed from base 1. The paper as a whole reports these results and caveats: The CMV infection status of donors was not known, potentially confounding age-related changes in expanded clonotypes. The long-lived group showed more naive CD4+ T cells, fewer expanded clones and increased TCR diversity than the aged group, suggesting age selection. Observed TCR beta diversity correlated strongly with the percentage of naive T cells measured by flow cytometry. Estimates of total diversity from one million sequenced T cells were regarded as lower bounds and underestimates. Since profiling was done on bulk unsorted PBMCs, naive and antigen-experienced compartments could not be conclusively compared. Observed TCR beta diversity per million T cells fell roughly linearly with age, and a significant reduction was already apparent by age roughly 40.

Systemically healthy Caucasian individuals from Russia, approximately 39 in total and aged about 6 to 95 years, were included as donors. Roughly 11 milliliters of peripheral blood were drawn from each donor into EDTA-treated Vacutainer tubes. Ficoll-Paque density-gradient centrifugation was used to isolate PBMCs, with at least 7 million per sample. Total RNA, at least 6 micrograms per sample, was extracted from PBMCs with Trizol reagent. The percentages of naive CD45RAhigh/CD27high T cells were determined by flow cytometry on a PBMC aliquot from every donor. The library relied on 5' RACE. Sequencing relied on an Illumina HiSeq 2500. The second PCR ran for roughly 7 to 12 cycles and used a J-beta primer mix along with a sample-barcoded 5' primer. Each TCR beta cDNA molecule received a unique molecular identifier from a template-switch 5' adaptor carrying 12 random nucleotides. Each sample yielded at least 2.5 million CDR3-containing paired-end reads. First-strand cDNA synthesis was performed from all RNA using the Mint cDNA synthesis kit, with priming by a TRBC-specific oligonucleotide. All cDNA was treated with uracil-DNA glycosylase and then went through a first 18-cycle PCR with the universal primers M1SS and BC2_uni_R. As for how the authors treated the data: For normalization, 1 million high-quality reads were randomly selected from each sample, with every read carrying a distinct molecular identifier. Reads sharing molecular identifiers were discarded rather than binned into consensus sequences. CDR3 identification, clonotype clustering and error correction used MiTCR with a Q25 quality threshold and the strictest error-elimination algorithm. A nonparametric unseen species model with Euler transformation was used to estimate a lower bound on total TCR beta diversity. TCRdb's own reprocessing of the public reads used fastp at Q25 and MiXCR and kept productive beta chains. Each CDR3 protein appears once, grouped with its most common genes and DNA. Clone size and V and J calls follow TCRdb, not the original study. In all, the sample holds about 1.6 million distinct CDR3 sequences, and about 31% of those were seen once. The top ten clonotypes cover 11% of the sample.

The chain was built from TRBV4-1 and TRBJ1-1, and the D gene may be TRBD1, 5 bases matching. Input material: blood. The source of this sequence is a woman aged 25 to 39 in good health. The base sequence is TGCGCCAGCACCCGAACAGGCGGTTTCAGGGAAAACACTGAAGCTTTCTTT. This yields the protein CASTRTGGFRENTEAFF.